Each of the 5 T cell receptor beta chains below was sequenced from the same sample in a study of T cell changes during pregnancy in multiple sclerosis. Clones were read by immunoSEQ multiplex PCR, and TCRdb kept only the in-frame ones, dropping some. The profile shows fewer than 55,000 clones, 70% to 90% of them singletons. The specimen comprised peripheral blood, sampled in the first trimester of pregnancy. Receptors originate from a female donor with multiple sclerosis, enrolled in a pregnancy study.

J is TRBJ2-5 and V is TRBV6-5, with TRBD2 as a possible D gene (6 bases). V was pared by 6 bases and J by 4 bases, with 15 bases between. This CDR3 is built from 14 residues. Germline V gene sequence: CDR1 MNHEY, CDR2 SVGAGI. The CDR3 DNA sequence: TGTGCCAGCAGCCCGTACCTGACTAGAGAGACCCAGTACTTC. Its translation: CASSPYLTRETQYF.

V gene TRBV30 combines with J gene TRBJ1-6; D call uncertain. The CDR3 extends over 13 amino acids. V was clipped by 7 bases and J by 6 bases, with 13 bases between them. Per the germline V gene, CDR1 is GTSNPN and CDR2 is SVGIG (reference sequence). The CDR3 sequence: CASLRGPNSPLHF. The CDR3 DNA is TGTGCCTCCCTGCGGGGTCCTAATTCACCCCTCCACTTT.

There are a few counts of this clone. This sequence joins TRBV4-3 and TRBJ2-1; D is unclear. This CDR3 spans 16 amino acids. Germline CDR1 and CDR2: LGHNA and YSLEER. Between the trimmed V and J ends, which lost 0 bases and 0 bases, there was a span of 9 bases. The CDR3 reads CASSQDLGGSYNEQFF. DNA of the CDR3: TGCGCCAGCAGCCAAGATCTTGGCGGCTCCTACAATGAGCAGTTCTTC.

The chain employs TRBV18 and TRBJ2-1, with 9 bases fitting TRBD2. V dropped 3 bases and J dropped 10; count of bases not matched to a gene: 13. The CDR3 runs 16 residues. Germline V CDR1 and CDR2: KGHSH, LQKENI. The CDR3 here is CASSPWGGGAPEEQFF. CDR3 DNA: TGTGCCAGCTCACCCTGGGGCGGGGGGGCCCCAGAGGAGCAGTTCTTC.

The rearrangement joins TRBV10-3 to TRBJ2-2; D is perhaps TRBD1 (6 bases). The CDR3 extends over 15 amino acids. CDR1 and CDR2 (germline): ENHRY, SYGVKD. The V and J ends lost 10 bases and 5 bases respectively, with 20 bases between them. CDR3: CATRTDSSFTGELFF. The CDR3 bases are TGTGCCACCAGGACGGACAGTAGTTTTACCGGGGAGCTGTTTTTT.